This TCR beta chain appears in the sequencing data of a study of cytomegalovirus exposure and HLA in healthy donors. It was with 60 Vbeta and 13 Jbeta primers that the PCR ran. This table comes from immunoSEQ multiplex PCR, and its TCRdb copy is limited to in-frame clones, with some not included. The repertoire holds over 100,000 clones, 76% seen once, with about 2% in the top ten. Study-wide findings and caveats: Later analysis identified a missense DCLRE1C variant that was linked to TCR beta V- and J-gene trimming.

The CDR3 is 15 residues long. CDR1 is SGHVS and CDR2 is FQNEAQ in the germline V gene. The J segment lost 7 bases and the V segment lost 1 base, leaving 5 bases of the junction unmatched. This clone came up a few times. Its matching antigen is unknown. Sequencing was done on a sample of PBMCs. The source is a female donor in good health and CMV-seropositive. This chain joins TRBV7-8 and TRBJ1-4, with 8 bases aligning to TRBD1. The CDR3 DNA reads as TGTGCCAGCAGCTTAGTAAGCGGGACAGGTGAAAAACTGTTTTTT. Its translation: CASSLVSGTGEKLFF.